This is a list of T cell receptor beta chains from one sample in a study of blood T cell repertoires in COVID-19. Produced via immunoSEQ multiplex PCR; TCRdb's table is partial and in-frame only. Of some 220,000 clones in the sample, 88% were seen once. The sequenced sample consisted of PBMCs or T cells enriched from blood (not recorded which). These TCRs come from a woman aged 25 to 39 who had recovered from COVID-19. CDR3s include the opening cysteine and the closing phenylalanine or tryptophan. The order of the fields is clone size, D gene, V gene, J gene, CDR3 DNA, CDR3 protein. The D gene is left open where the match is weak. Size is omitted from some rows. Given values are once, few, many or a class for expanded clones.

NA	NA	TRBV7-8	TRBJ1-2	TGTGCCCGGAGCCCCCAGAGCTACACCTTC	CARSPQSYTF
NA	NA	TRBV5-1	TRBJ1-2	TGCGCCAGCAGCAAAGACACCTATGGCTACACCTTC	CASSKDTYGYTF
NA	TRBD1	TRBV7-6	TRBJ1-6	TGTGCCAGCAGCTTGCAGACAGGGGGCAATTCACCCCTCCACTTT	CASSLQTGGNSPLHF
once	NA	TRBV4-3	TRBJ1-1	TGCGCCAGCAGCCAGGCCCCCTCGGAAACAGTGAACACTGAAGCTTTCTTT	CASSQAPSETVNTEAFF
NA	NA	TRBV7-9	TRBJ1-1	TGTGCCAGCAGCCGACGAGGGTTGAACACTGAAGCTTTCTTT	CASSRRGLNTEAFF
few	NA	TRBV5-1	TRBJ2-3	TGCGCCAGCAGCTTGGATCCCCGAGATACGCAGTATTTT	CASSLDPRDTQYF
NA	NA	TRBV29-1	TRBJ1-2	TGCAGCGTCCCCGGACAGAATTGGCTTAACTATGGCTACACCTTC	CSVPGQNWLNYGYTF
NA	NA	TRBV7-9	TRBJ1-1	TGTGCCAGCAGCTTAGAGCTGAACACTGAAGCTTTCTTT	CASSLELNTEAFF
NA	NA	TRBV18	TRBJ2-2	TGTGCCAGCTCACCAGAAAACAGGGTCACCGGGGAGCTGTTTTTT	CASSPENRVTGELFF
NA	NA	TRBV5-5	TRBJ2-2	TGTGCCAGCCGAATTCCCGGCGGCTACAACACCGGGGAGCTGTTTTTT	CASRIPGGYNTGELFF
NA	NA	TRBV19	TRBJ1-2	TGTGCCAGTAGTACGGATTACAGGGCTTTTGGCTATGGCTACACCTTC	CASSTDYRAFGYGYTF
NA	NA	TRBV3-1/TRBV3-2	TRBJ2-4	TGTGCCAGCAGCCAAAACAGGGGGGGCAAAAACATTCAGTACTTC	CASSQNRGGKNIQYF
NA	NA	TRBV20-1	TRBJ2-1	TGCAGTGCTAGTTTGACTAGTTCCTACAATGAGCAGTTCTTC	CSASLTSSYNEQFF
NA	TRBD2	TRBV4-3	TRBJ2-3	TGCGCCAGCAGCCAAGGCGGGGGGGCCATAGCAGATACGCAGTATTTT	CASSQGGGAIADTQYF
NA	NA	TRBV3-1/TRBV3-2	TRBJ1-3	TGTGCCAGCAGCCCCGTGACTTCCCGCTCTGGAAACACCATATATTTT	CASSPVTSRSGNTIYF
NA	NA	TRBV6-5	TRBJ2-1	TGTGCCAGCAGCGGGAGTGGGAATGAGCAGTTCTTC	CASSGSGNEQFF
NA	NA	TRBV10-1	TRBJ1-1	TGCGCCAGCCGCGATATAAGACAGATTAAGGCTGAAGCTTTCTTT	CASRDIRQIKAEAFF
NA	NA	TRBV4-3	TRBJ1-2	TGCGCCAGCAGCCAAGGCCCTCTCGCCGTGTTGGGGCCCTACACCTTC	CASSQGPLAVLGPYTF
NA	NA	TRBV9	TRBJ1-2	TGTGCCAGCAGCGAACTAGAGAGGACCTATGGCTACACCTTC	CASSELERTYGYTF
NA	NA	TRBV2	TRBJ2-7	TGTGCCAGGGGTTCAATAGGAGGAACGGGAGAGCAGTACTTC	CARGSIGGTGEQYF
NA	TRBD1	TRBV3-1/TRBV3-2	TRBJ2-7	TGTGCCAGCAGCCAAGAGGGACAGAGCTTCTACGAGCAGTACTTC	CASSQEGQSFYEQYF
NA	TRBD1	TRBV29-1	TRBJ1-5	TGCAGCGTGGGACAGGGTAGCAATCAGCCCCAGCATTTT	CSVGQGSNQPQHF
NA	NA	TRBV2	TRBJ1-1	TGTGCCAGCAGTGGGGGCGGTTACACTGAAGCTTTCTTT	CASSGGGYTEAFF
once	TRBD1	TRBV5-5	TRBJ1-6	TGTGCCAGCAGCCGAAGGGACAGGGTAGATTCACCCCTCCACTTT	CASSRRDRVDSPLHF
NA	TRBD1	TRBV6-5	TRBJ2-5	TGTGCCAGCAGTACAGGGGGCGCAGAGACCCAGTACTTC	CASSTGGAETQYF
NA	TRBD1	TRBV6-5	TRBJ1-2	TGTGCCAGCACCCCGGGACAGGGGGTTCAGGGCTACACCTTC	CASTPGQGVQGYTF
NA	TRBD2	TRBV4-2	TRBJ2-3	TGTGCCAGCAGCCAGGGACTAGCGGGGGGCCTACACCTCGATACGCAGTATTTT	CASSQGLAGGLHLDTQYF
NA	NA	TRBV7-3	TRBJ2-6	TGTGCCAGCAGCTTCCAGGGATCTGGGGCCAACGTCCTGACTTTC	CASSFQGSGANVLTF
NA	NA	TRBV2	TRBJ2-1	TGTGCCAGCAGTGTGCAGGGTCGGGTTTACAATGAGCAGTTCTTC	CASSVQGRVYNEQFF
NA	NA	TRBV2	TRBJ1-1	TGTGCCAGCAACAGGGCGACTGAAGCTTTCTTT	CASNRATEAFF
NA	NA	TRBV4-3	TRBJ2-2	TGCGCCAGCAGCCAATGGGACCTCGGGGGTGACACCGGGGAGCTGTTTTTT	CASSQWDLGGDTGELFF
NA	NA	TRBV4-1	TRBJ1-1	TGCGCCAGCAGCCAAGACGGTAGAGGGAAAGAAGCTTTCTTT	CASSQDGRGKEAFF
NA	NA	TRBV12-3/TRBV12-4	TRBJ1-2	TGTGCCAGCACCTCGGGAGACTATGGCTACACCTTC	CASTSGDYGYTF
NA	TRBD2	TRBV4-1	TRBJ2-7	TGCGCCAGCAGCCGGTCTACAGCGGGGGGCACCTACGAGCAGTACTTC	CASSRSTAGGTYEQYF
NA	TRBD2	TRBV9	TRBJ2-1	TGTGCCAGCAGCCCCCGAGACGGGGGGTACAATGAGCAGTTCTTC	CASSPRDGGYNEQFF
NA	TRBD2	TRBV5-1	TRBJ2-5	TGCGCCAGCAGCGTAAAACTAGCGGGGGGGCCGCAGACCCAGTACTTC	CASSVKLAGGPQTQYF
NA	TRBD1	TRBV7-3	TRBJ1-5	TGTGCCAGCAGCTCCTGGACAGGATCCAATCAGCCCCAGCATTTT	CASSSWTGSNQPQHF
NA	TRBD1	TRBV7-2	TRBJ1-2	TGTGCCAGCAGCTCAGGACAGGGCGGTAACTATGGCTACACCTTC	CASSSGQGGNYGYTF
NA	NA	TRBV5-6	TRBJ2-5	TGTGCCAGCAGCTTGGCTCGTCGAACCGCCGGAGAGACCCAGTACTTC	CASSLARRTAGETQYF
NA	TRBD1	TRBV6-5	TRBJ2-7	TGTGCCAGCATCCCCAGACAGGGCCAAACCTACGAGCAGTACTTC	CASIPRQGQTYEQYF